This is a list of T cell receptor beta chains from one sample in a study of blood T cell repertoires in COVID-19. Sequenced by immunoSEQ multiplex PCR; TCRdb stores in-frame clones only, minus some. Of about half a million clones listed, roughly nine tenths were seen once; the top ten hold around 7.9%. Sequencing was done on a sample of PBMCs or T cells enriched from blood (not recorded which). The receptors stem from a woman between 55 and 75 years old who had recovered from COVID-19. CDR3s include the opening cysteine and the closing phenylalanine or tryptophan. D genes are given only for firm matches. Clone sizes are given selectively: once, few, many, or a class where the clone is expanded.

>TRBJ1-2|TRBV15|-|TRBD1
CATSRDVGTVYGYTF
TGTGCCACCAGCAGAGATGTAGGGACAGTGTATGGCTACACCTTC
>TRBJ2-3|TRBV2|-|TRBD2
CASSRLTSGGADTQYF
TGTGCCAGCAGTCGTCTGACTAGCGGGGGGGCAGATACGCAGTATTTT
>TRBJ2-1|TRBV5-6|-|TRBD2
CASSSSGGEYEQFF
TGTGCCAGCAGCAGTAGCGGGGGGGAGTATGAGCAGTTCTTC
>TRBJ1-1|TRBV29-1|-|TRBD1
CSVDRGGTEAFF
TGCAGCGTCGACAGGGGGGGCACTGAAGCTTTCTTT
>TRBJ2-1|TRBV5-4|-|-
CASSVQGSAGEQFF
TGTGCCAGCAGCGTACAGGGATCCGCGGGTGAGCAGTTCTTC
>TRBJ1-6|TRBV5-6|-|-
CASSLGGPGSYNSPLHF
TGTGCCAGCAGCTTGGGCGGGCCCGGCTCCTATAATTCACCCCTCCACTTT
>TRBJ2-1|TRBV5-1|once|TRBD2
CASSWVGGVVSSYNEQFF
TGCGCCAGCAGCTGGGTGGGAGGGGTGGTAAGCTCCTACAATGAGCAGTTCTTC
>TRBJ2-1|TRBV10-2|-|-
CASGRVMRGRDEQFF
TGCGCCAGCGGGCGGGTCATGCGGGGGCGAGATGAGCAGTTCTTC
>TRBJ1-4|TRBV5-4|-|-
CASSWGPGAFTFATNEKLFF
TGTGCCAGCAGCTGGGGGCCCGGGGCCTTTACCTTTGCAACTAATGAAAAACTGTTTTTT
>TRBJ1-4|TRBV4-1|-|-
CASSRRGGVGEKLFF
TGCGCCAGCAGCCGCCGGGGAGGGGTCGGTGAAAAACTGTTTTTT
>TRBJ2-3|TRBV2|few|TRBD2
CASRRGGGMADTQYF
TGTGCCAGCAGACGGGGCGGGGGAATGGCAGATACGCAGTATTTT
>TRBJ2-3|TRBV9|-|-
CASSPQGGDSTDTQYF
TGTGCCAGCAGCCCCCAGGGCGGGGATAGCACAGATACGCAGTATTTT
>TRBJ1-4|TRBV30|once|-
CAGTLRSREKLFF
TGTGCCGGGACCTTGCGTAGTCGTGAAAAACTGTTTTTT
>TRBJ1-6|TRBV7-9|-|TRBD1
CASSSRQGLSPLHF
TGTGCCAGCAGCTCGCGACAGGGCCTTTCACCCCTCCACTTT
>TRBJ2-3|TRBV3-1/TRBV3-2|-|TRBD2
CASSRTGGAPDTQYF
TGTGCCAGCAGCCGTACCGGGGGGGCCCCAGATACGCAGTATTTT
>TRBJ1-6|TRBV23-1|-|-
CASSQWIMNKRHRDSPLHF
TGCGCCAGCAGTCAGTGGATCATGAATAAGCGGCACCGTGATTCACCCCTCCACTTT
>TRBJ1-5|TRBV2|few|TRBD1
CASRETGFGQPQHF
TGTGCCAGCAGGGAGACAGGGTTCGGACAGCCCCAGCATTTT
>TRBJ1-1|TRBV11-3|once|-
CASSRSPGHLNTEAFF
TGTGCCAGCAGCCGCTCTCCCGGACATCTAAACACTGAAGCTTTCTTT
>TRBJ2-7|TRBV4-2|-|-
CASSPATASYEQYF
TGTGCCAGCAGCCCGGCGACAGCCTCCTACGAGCAGTACTTC
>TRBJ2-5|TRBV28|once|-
CASSLGQEETQYF
TGTGCCAGCAGTTTAGGGCAGGAAGAGACCCAGTACTTC
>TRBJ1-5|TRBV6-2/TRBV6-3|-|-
CASSYSGLGRDQPQHF
TGTGCCAGCAGTTACTCGGGGCTCGGGAGGGATCAGCCCCAGCATTTT
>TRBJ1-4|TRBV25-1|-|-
CASSPYVEEKLFF
TGTGCCAGCAGCCCGTATGTAGAGGAAAAACTGTTTTTT
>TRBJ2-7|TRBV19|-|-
CASSTPLGEGPEQYF
TGTGCCAGTAGTACCCCGTTAGGGGAAGGACCCGAGCAGTACTTC
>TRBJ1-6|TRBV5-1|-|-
CASSGGLDNSPLHF
TGCGCCAGCAGCGGTGGACTTGATAATTCACCCCTCCACTTT
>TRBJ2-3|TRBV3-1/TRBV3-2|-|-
CASSHPGYGTDTQYF
TGTGCCAGCAGCCACCCAGGGTATGGGACAGATACGCAGTATTTT
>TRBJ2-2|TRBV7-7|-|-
CASSSDVEGIGELFF
TGTGCCAGCAGCTCGGACGTAGAGGGAATCGGGGAGCTGTTTTTT
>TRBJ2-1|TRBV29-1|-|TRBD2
CSVEGGGGLSMDEQFF
TGCAGCGTTGAAGGTGGGGGGGGGTTGTCAATGGATGAGCAGTTCTTC
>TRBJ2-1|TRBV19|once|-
CASSINAGRANEQFF
TGTGCCAGTAGTATTAACGCGGGCCGCGCCAATGAGCAGTTCTTC
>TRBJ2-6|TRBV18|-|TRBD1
CASSPQDRAHSVLTF
TGTGCCAGCTCACCACAGGACAGGGCCCACAGCGTCCTGACTTTC
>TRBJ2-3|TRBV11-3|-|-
CASSLAKLTDTQYF
TGTGCCAGCAGCTTAGCCAAACTCACAGATACGCAGTATTTT
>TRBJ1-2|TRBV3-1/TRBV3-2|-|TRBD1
CASKSGGHGYTF
TGTGCCAGCAAATCAGGGGGCCATGGCTACACCTTC
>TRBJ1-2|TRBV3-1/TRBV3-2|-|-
CASSRGYGYTF
TGTGCCAGCAGCCGAGGCTATGGCTACACCTTC